This paragraph reports one T cell receptor (beta chain). The target of this receptor is not known. Germline and junction disagree at one end, which may indicate a read error. Moderately to severely active disease, a Clinical Activity Score of at least 3, a NOSPECS grade of at least 4, and a duration under 3 months were present in ophthalmopathy patients. Exclusion was applied to patients with uncontrolled infections, other autoimmune diseases, pregnancy or lactation. Diagnoses were based on clinical symptoms, serum thyroxine and TRAb, thyroid ultrasound and orbital computed tomography. Ficoll-Paque density gradient centrifugation was used to isolate PBMCs from about 10 ml of fresh peripheral blood. Trizol reagent was used to extract total RNA, and RNA quality was then checked on an Agilent 2100 Bioanalyzer. These data originate in a study of T cells in Graves' hyperthyroidism and ophthalmopathy (dated by TCRdb to between 2019 and 2020). As for the study more broadly: Peripheral blood samples were taken at initial diagnosis, before any treatment was given. A discovery cohort of roughly 100 patients, about 43 with Graves' ophthalmopathy and 55 to 60 with stable Graves' hyperthyroidism, was used to find distinguishing TCR V-J signatures. An independent validation cohort of under 20 hyperthyroidism patients and about 16 patients who later progressed to ophthalmopathy tested prospective prediction of ophthalmopathy. The 95 to 100 discovery patients were randomly divided into training and test sets at a 7:3 ratio. In more than five Graves' hyperthyroidism patients, the study also compared T-cell repertoires from thyroid tissue with T-cell repertoires from blood. After blood sampling, hyperthyroidism patients were treated with methimazole at a starting dose of 30 mg daily, and ophthalmopathy patients were treated with high-dose intravenous methylprednisolone. According to the paper, TCR Vbeta CDR3 sequencing was carried out on over 130 peripheral blood samples, which came from approximately 43 ophthalmopathy, around 74 hyperthyroidism and about 17 progressor patients.

The TCR beta CDR3 regions were amplified from RNA transcripts. A first-round RT-PCR of the TCR CDR3 used the HTBI primer set with the Qiagen OneStep RT-PCR kit. The libraries were constructed in a second round of multiplex PCR and then size-selected and purified. Paired-end sequencing of the libraries was performed with 100 bp reads on an Illumina HiSeq2000. The original methods were these. SOAPnuke was used to process the raw data, with reads discarded if the reads contained adapters or uncalled bases, had a mean Phred below 15, or lacked an exact constant-primer or identifier match. High-quality paired reads were merged with COPE v1.2.5, and unique nucleotide sequences were defined as clonotypes. MiTCR v1.1 was used to align the clonotypes against IMGT TRBV, TRBD and TRBJ reference segments. Analysis was restricted to V-J combinations with a frequency above 0.0001, which covered about 99% of repertoires. The TCS score was defined as F50 (clonal expansion) divided by E x V (chaos), with BLOSUM62-based TCRdist calculated between CDR3 peptides within each V-J. Welch's t-statistics and random forest reduced 500 to 550 V-J features to roughly 13, which were used in a naive Bayes classifier (R e1071). TCRdb reprocessing: public reads trimmed at Q25 with fastp, clones called with MiXCR, in-frame beta chains kept. Each record represents a unique CDR3 protein, reported with the most common genes and DNA among its rows. For this entry, the V and J calls and clone size follow TCRdb and not the study's own pipeline. In this sample the table shows 500,000 to 600,000 distinct CDR3 sequences, 20% of which occur a single time. The top ten clones comprise about 45% of the sample.

CDR1 and CDR2, looked up from the germline V gene (reference sequence), are GTSNPN and SVGIG. From the cysteine up to the phenylalanine, the CDR3 has a length of 13 residues. Only the CDR3 portion is preserved as DNA: 39 bases, with reading frame beginning at the first base. The investigation overall reported the following: Most expanded thyroid clonotypes (frequency above 0.001) were also detected in blood, suggesting blood repertoires may reflect thyroid immune responses. A 13 V-J signature model separated ophthalmopathy from stable hyperthyroidism, with about 88% sensitivity and roughly 82% specificity in cross-validation and 80%/75% in testing. Sample size was not statistically predetermined, and blinding of investigators to group allocation was not performed. In validation, the model predicted progression to ophthalmopathy a median of roughly 6.5 months before onset, with roughly 70% sensitivity and around 76% specificity.

The receptor was derived from a man aged 35-49 years with Graves' ophthalmopathy. The sample consisted of blood. The sequence is built from TRBV30 and TRBJ1-2; the junction holds 7 bases that match TRBD1. The CDR3 reads as follows: CVWSFDRDYGYTF. The sequence in DNA is TGTGTCTGGAGTTTTGACAGGGATTATGGCTACACCTTC.